This TCR beta chain was recorded in a study of CD4 T cells in relation to SARS-CoV-2 and coronaviruses. Unexposed donor CD4+ T cells date from 2011-2018, before the COVID-19 pandemic. Isolation of CD4+ T cells took place after less than 11 days in culture. Data came from immunoSEQ multiplex PCR; TCRdb stores just in-frame clones and leaves some out. The sample shows around 20,000 clones, about 60% of them seen only once. Trimming cost V 3 bases and J 5 bases; bases outside gene matches: 7. Germline V CDR1 and CDR2: KGHSH, LQKENI. The CDR3 spans 14 residues. Notes on this clone: Its matching antigen is unknown.

The source material was CD4+ T cells from PBMCs, cultured in vitro. This chain connects TRBV18 to TRBJ2-7; TRBD1 aligns across 7 bases. This clonotype was obtained from a human donor in good health. CDR3 nucleotide sequence: TGTGCCAGCTCACCCCAGGGGGTTAAAGACGAGCAGTACTTC. Translated, it gives CASSPQGVKDEQYF.